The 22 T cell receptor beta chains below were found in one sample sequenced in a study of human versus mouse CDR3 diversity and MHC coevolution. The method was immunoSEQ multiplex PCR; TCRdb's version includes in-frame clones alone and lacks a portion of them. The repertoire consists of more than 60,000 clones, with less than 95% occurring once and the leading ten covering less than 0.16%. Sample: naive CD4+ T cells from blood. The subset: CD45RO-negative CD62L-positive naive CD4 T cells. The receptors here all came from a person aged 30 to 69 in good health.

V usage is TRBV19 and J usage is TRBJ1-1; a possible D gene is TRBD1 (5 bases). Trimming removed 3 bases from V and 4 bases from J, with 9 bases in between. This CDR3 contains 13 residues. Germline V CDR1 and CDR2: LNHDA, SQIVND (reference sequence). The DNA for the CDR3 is TGTGCCAGTAGTATTGGGGGGAGCACTGAAGCTTTCTTT. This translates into CASSIGGSTEAFF.

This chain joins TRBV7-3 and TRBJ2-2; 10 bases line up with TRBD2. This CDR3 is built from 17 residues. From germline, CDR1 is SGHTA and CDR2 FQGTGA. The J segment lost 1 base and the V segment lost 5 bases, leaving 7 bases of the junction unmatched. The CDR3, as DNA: TGTGCCAGCAGCCCCACCCGGACTAGCGGGAACACCGGGGAGCTGTTTTTT. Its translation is CASSPTRTSGNTGELFF.

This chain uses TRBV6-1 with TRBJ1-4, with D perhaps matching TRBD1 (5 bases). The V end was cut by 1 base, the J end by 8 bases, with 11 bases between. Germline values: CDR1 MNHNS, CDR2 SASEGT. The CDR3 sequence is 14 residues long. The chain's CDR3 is CASSEGAGLEKLFF. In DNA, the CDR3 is TGTGCCAGCAGTGAAGGGGCAGGGTTAGAAAAACTGTTTTTT.

The CDR3 nucleotides read TGCAGCGCCGGGGAGGACACTGAAGCTTTCTTT. This encodes CSAGEDTEAFF. V is TRBV29-1 and J is TRBJ1-1; D remains ambiguous. Trimming cost V 7 bases and J 3 bases, with 9 bases left between them. Germline lookup yields CDR1 SQVTM and CDR2 ANQGSEA. The CDR3 totals 11 residues. Combining the CDR3 with reference TRBV29-1 and TRBJ1-1 gives the whole variable domain SAVISQKPSRDICQRGTSLTIQCQVDSQVTMMFWYRQQPGQSLTLIATANQGSEATYESGFVIDKFPISRPNLTFSTLTVSNMSPEDSSIYLCSAGEDTEAFFGQGTRLTVV.

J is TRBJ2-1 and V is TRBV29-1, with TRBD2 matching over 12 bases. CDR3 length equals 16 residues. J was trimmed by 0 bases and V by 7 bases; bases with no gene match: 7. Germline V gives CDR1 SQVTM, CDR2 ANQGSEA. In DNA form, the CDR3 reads TGCAGCGCTTCCGGGACTAGCGGGCTCTCCTACAATGAGCAGTTCTTC. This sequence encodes CSASGTSGLSYNEQFF.

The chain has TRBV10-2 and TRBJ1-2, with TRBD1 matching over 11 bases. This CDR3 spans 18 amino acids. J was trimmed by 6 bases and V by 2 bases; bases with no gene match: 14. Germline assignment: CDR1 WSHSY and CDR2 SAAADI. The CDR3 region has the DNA TGCGCCAGCAGTGAGAGGGACAGGGGGAAAAAAGAAGATAATGGCTACACCTTC. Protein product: CASSERDRGKKEDNGYTF.

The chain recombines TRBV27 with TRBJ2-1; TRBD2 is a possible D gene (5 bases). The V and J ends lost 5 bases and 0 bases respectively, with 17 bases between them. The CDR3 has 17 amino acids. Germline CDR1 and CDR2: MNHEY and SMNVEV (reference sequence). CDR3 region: CASSPPQRISSYNEQFF. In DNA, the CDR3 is TGTGCCAGCAGTCCCCCTCAGCGGATCAGCTCCTACAATGAGCAGTTCTTC.

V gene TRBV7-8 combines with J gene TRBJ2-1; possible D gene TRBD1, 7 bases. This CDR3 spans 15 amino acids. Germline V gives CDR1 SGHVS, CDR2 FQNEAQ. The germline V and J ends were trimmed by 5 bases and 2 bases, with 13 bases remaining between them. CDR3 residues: CASSRRDSAYNEQFF. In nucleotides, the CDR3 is TGTGCCAGCAGCCGGCGGGACAGTGCCTACAATGAGCAGTTCTTC.

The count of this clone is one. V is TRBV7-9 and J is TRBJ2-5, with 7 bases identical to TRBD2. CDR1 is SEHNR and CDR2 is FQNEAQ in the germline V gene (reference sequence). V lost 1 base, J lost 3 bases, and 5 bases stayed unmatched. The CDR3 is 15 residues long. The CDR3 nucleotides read TGTGCCAGCAGCTTAGGGGACTACCAAAAAGAGACCCAGTACTTC. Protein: CASSLGDYQKETQYF.

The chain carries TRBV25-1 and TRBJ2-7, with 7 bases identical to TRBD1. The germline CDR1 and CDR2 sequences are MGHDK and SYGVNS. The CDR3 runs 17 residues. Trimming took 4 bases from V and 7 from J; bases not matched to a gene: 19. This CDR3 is CASSALRDGTAGKEQYF. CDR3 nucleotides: TGTGCCAGCAGTGCGTTAAGGGACGGGACAGCAGGTAAGGAGCAGTACTTC.

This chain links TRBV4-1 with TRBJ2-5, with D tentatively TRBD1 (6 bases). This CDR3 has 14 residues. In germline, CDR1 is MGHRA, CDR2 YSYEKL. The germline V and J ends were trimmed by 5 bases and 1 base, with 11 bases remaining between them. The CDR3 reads CASSTGHLQETQYF. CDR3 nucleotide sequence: TGCGCCAGCAGCACGGGACATCTCCAAGAGACCCAGTACTTC.

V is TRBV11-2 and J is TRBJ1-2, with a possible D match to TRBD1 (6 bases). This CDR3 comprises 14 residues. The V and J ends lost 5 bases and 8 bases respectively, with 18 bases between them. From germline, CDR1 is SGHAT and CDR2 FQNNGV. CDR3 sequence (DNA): TGTGCCAGCAGCACCGTGGGGGGGCGCGAGGGCTACACCTTC. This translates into CASSTVGGREGYTF.

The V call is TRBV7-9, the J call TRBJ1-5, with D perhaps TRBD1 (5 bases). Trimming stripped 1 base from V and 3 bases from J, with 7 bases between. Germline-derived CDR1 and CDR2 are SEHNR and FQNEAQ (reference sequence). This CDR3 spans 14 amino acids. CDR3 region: CASSLGQINQPQHF. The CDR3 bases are TGTGCCAGCAGCTTAGGACAGATCAATCAGCCCCAGCATTTT.

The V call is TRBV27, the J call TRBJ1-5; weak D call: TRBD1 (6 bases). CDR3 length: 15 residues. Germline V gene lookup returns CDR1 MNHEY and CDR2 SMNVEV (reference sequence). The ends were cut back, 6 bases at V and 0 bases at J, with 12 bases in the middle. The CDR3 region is CASSYTGNSNQPQHF. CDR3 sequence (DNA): TGTGCCAGCAGCTATACAGGGAATAGCAATCAGCCCCAGCATTTT.

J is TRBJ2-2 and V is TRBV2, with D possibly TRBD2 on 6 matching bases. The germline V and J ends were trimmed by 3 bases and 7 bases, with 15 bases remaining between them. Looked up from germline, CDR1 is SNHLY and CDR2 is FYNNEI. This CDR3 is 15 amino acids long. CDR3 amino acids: CASSESSDGNGELFF. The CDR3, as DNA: TGTGCCAGCAGTGAGTCTAGCGACGGTAACGGGGAGCTGTTTTTT.

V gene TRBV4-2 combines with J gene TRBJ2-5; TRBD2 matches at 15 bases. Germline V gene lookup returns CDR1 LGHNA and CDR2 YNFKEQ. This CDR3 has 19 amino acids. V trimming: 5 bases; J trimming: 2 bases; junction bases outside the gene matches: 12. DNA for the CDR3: TGTGCCAGCAGCGAGTCCGGGACTAGCGGGGGGCTCCGTCAAGAGACCCAGTACTTC. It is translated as CASSESGTSGGLRQETQYF.

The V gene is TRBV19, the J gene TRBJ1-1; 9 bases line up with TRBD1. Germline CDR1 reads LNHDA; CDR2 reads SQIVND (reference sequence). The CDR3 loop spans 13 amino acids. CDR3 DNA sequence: TGTGTCAGCAGGACAGGGGCGAACACTGAAGCTTTCTTT. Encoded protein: CVSRTGANTEAFF.

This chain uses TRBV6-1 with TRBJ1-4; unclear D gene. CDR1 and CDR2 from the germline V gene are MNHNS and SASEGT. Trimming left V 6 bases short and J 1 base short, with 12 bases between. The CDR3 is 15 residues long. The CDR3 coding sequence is TGTGCCAGCAGGAACGGGGTTTTAACTAATGAAAAACTGTTTTTT. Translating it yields CASRNGVLTNEKLFF.

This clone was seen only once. CDR3 sequence reads: CASSPPSLSYEQYF. In DNA form, the CDR3 reads TGTGCCAGCTCACCCCCTTCTCTCTCCTACGAGCAGTACTTC. V and J are TRBV18 and TRBJ2-7, with D unclear. The CDR3 length is 14 residues. Germline loops: CDR1 KGHSH, CDR2 LQKENI. Trimming removed 3 bases from V and 0 bases from J, with 9 bases in between.

Here the CDR3 reads CASSGERGTYNEQFF. Written as DNA, the CDR3 is TGTGCCAGCAGTGGTGAGCGGGGTACCTACAATGAGCAGTTCTTC. The V gene is TRBV2, the J gene TRBJ2-1, with 7 bases fitting TRBD2. The CDR3 contains 15 residues. Germline V lookup: CDR1 SNHLY, CDR2 FYNNEI. V shed 4 bases, J shed 2 bases, and the junction held 5 bases outside the gene matches.

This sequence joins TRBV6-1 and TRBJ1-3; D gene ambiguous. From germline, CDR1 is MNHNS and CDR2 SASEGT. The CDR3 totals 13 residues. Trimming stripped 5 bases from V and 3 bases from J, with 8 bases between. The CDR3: CASSPAVGNTIYF. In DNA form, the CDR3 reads TGTGCCAGCAGTCCTGCGGTTGGAAACACCATATATTTT.

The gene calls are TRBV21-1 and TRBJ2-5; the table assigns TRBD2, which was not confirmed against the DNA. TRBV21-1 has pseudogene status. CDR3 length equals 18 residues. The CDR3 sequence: CASSKEGTSGRAGETQYF. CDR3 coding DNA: TGTGCCAGCAGCAAAGAGGGGACTAGCGGGAGGGCCGGGGAGACCCAGTACTTC.